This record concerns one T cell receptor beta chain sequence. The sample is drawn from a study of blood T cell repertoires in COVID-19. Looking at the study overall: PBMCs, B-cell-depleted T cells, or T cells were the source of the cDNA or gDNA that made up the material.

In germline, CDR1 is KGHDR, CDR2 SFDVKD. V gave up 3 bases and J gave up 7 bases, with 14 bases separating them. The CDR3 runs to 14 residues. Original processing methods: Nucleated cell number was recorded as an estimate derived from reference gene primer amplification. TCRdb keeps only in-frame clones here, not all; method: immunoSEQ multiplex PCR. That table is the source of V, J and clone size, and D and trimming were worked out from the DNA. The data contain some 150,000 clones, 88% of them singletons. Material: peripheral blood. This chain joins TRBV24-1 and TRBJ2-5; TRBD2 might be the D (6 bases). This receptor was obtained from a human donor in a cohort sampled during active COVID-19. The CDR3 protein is CATSDGGTVSTQYF. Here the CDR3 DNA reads TGTGCCACCAGTGATGGAGGGACGGTATCGACCCAGTACTTC.